Shown below are 29 T cell receptor beta chains from a single sample sequenced in a study of patients and donors after allogeneic stem cell transplantation. TCRdb itself ran the RT-PCR reads through MiXCR, one entry per CDR3 protein. This sample has about 74,000 distinct CDR3 sequences, with about a quarter found just once. The sequenced material came from blood, either unsorted or a sorted T cell fraction (not recorded which). Every receptor here comes from a human donor who was either an allogeneic HSCT recipient or a stem cell or donor lymphocyte infusion donor (not recorded which). It is not recorded whose cells these are; they may come from a transplant donor.

V is TRBV20-1 and J is TRBJ1-4; D uncertain. The CDR3 has 14 amino acids. Trimming removed 3 bases from V and 2 bases from J, with 10 bases in between. In germline, CDR1 is DFQATT, CDR2 SNEGSKA (reference sequence). For the CDR3, the DNA is TGCAGTGCTAGGGTCGGAGGCACTAATGAAAAACTGTTTTTT. This codes for CSARVGGTNEKLFF.

This clonotype came up a few times. The rearrangement links TRBV20-1 to TRBJ2-3; 8 bases fit TRBD2. Germline V gene data show CDR1 as DFQATT and CDR2 as SNEGSKA (reference sequence). The CDR3 extends over 13 amino acids. The junction had 4 bases not matched to a gene; V was cut back by 5 bases and J by 3 bases. Here the CDR3 reads CSASSGSTDTQYF. The DNA for the CDR3 is TGCAGTGCTTCAAGCGGGAGTACAGATACGCAGTATTTT.

The chain carries TRBV6-5 and TRBJ1-5; D is undetermined. Per germline, CDR1 MNHEY and CDR2 SVGAGI. V was clipped by 0 bases and J by 5 bases, with 8 bases between them. CDR3 length: 14 residues. The CDR3 DNA is TGTGCCAGCAGTTACTCTCCCGCCGATCAGCCCCAGCATTTT. Translated: CASSYSPADQPQHF.

This chain uses TRBV6-1 with TRBJ1-5; TRBD1 is a possible D gene (6 bases). The germline gives CDR1 MNHNS, CDR2 SASEGT. V was clipped by 4 bases and J by 0 bases, with 7 bases between them. This CDR3 region has 14 residues. The CDR3: CASSAGASNQPQHF. The CDR3 DNA reads as TGTGCCAGCAGTGCAGGGGCTAGCAATCAGCCCCAGCATTTT.

This clonotype appeared a few times. The rearrangement uses TRBV29-1 and TRBJ1-2; the match to TRBD1 covers 7 bases. Germline CDR1 SQVTM, CDR2 ANQGSEA. The CDR3 totals 13 residues. The J segment lost 1 base and the V segment lost 7 bases, leaving 6 bases of the junction unmatched. The CDR3: CSATGQINYGYTF. CDR3 nucleotide sequence: TGCAGCGCCACGGGACAGATTAACTATGGCTACACCTTC. Full variable domain (outside the CDR3, taken from reference TRBV29-1 and TRBJ1-2): SAVISQKPSRDICQRGTSLTIQCQVDSQVTMMFWYRQQPGQSLTLIATANQGSEATYESGFVIDKFPISRPNLTFSTLTVSNMSPEDSSIYLCSATGQINYGYTFGSGTRLTVV.

The chain joins TRBV5-1 to TRBJ2-1; TRBD2 agrees at 12 bases. The ends lost 1 base at V and 5 bases at J; junction bases unmatched: 1. Germline-derived CDR1 and CDR2 are SGHRS and YFSETQ. The CDR3 totals 15 residues. CDR3 nucleotide sequence: TGCGCCAGCAGCTTGCGACTAGCGGGGGACAATGAGCAGTTCTTC. Translating gives CASSLRLAGDNEQFF.

The sample holds many counts of this clonotype. The CDR3 bases are TGCGCCAGCAGCCCACCCGGGACAGCCGGCACAGATACGCAGTATTTT. As protein: CASSPPGTAGTDTQYF. The chain joins TRBV5-1 to TRBJ2-3, with TRBD1 matching 7 bases. The CDR3 is 16 residues long. Germline lookup yields CDR1 SGHRS and CDR2 YFSETQ. Unmatched junction bases numbered 9, after V lost 4 bases and J lost 1 base.

The V gene is TRBV12-3 or TRBV12-4, the J gene TRBJ1-5; D perhaps matches TRBD1 (6 bases). The V end lost 6 bases, the J end lost 4 bases, and 13 bases lay between the germline ends. The CDR3 extends over 14 amino acids. CDR3 sequence reads: CASSPQGINQPQHF. The CDR3 DNA is TGTGCCAGCAGCCCTCAGGGGATTAATCAGCCCCAGCATTTT.

This clonotype was observed many times. The chain recombines TRBV11-3 with TRBJ1-4; D is unclear. The CDR3 length is 13 residues. The V and J ends lost 1 base and 5 bases respectively, with 5 bases between them. CDR1 and CDR2 from the germline V gene are SGHNT and YENEEA. CDR3 nucleotide sequence: TGTGCCAGCAGCTTAGCGGTAAATGAAAAACTGTTTTTT. It is translated as CASSLAVNEKLFF. Together with reference TRBV11-3 and TRBJ1-4, the CDR3 gives the full variable domain: EAGVVQSPRYKIIEKKQPVAFWCNPISGHNTLYWYLQNLGQGPELLIRYENEEAVDDSQLPKDRFSAERLKGVDSTLKIQPAELGDSAVYLCASSLAVNEKLFFGSGTQLSVL.

The gene calls are TRBV20-1 and TRBJ2-2; D call uncertain. V was shortened by 3 bases and J by 1 base, with 9 bases between the two germline ends. The V gene's germline CDR1 is DFQATT and CDR2 SNEGSKA (reference sequence). The CDR3 runs to 14 residues. CDR3 bases: TGCAGTGCTAGTCCAACGGAGAACACCGGGGAGCTGTTTTTT. Amino acid sequence: CSASPTENTGELFF.

This clonotype was detected many times. The J gene is TRBJ1-1, the V gene TRBV4-1; a weak D match, TRBD1 (6 bases). In germline, CDR1 is MGHRA, CDR2 YSYEKL. The germline V and J ends were trimmed by 3 bases and 2 bases, with 10 bases remaining between them. This CDR3 is 14 amino acids long. This CDR3 is CASSQTGLNTEAFF. CDR3 in DNA: TGCGCCAGCAGCCAGACAGGCCTAAACACTGAAGCTTTCTTT.

This chain connects TRBV5-1 to TRBJ1-2; no clear D. The germline CDR1 and CDR2 sequences are SGHRS and YFSETQ. The CDR3 consists of 15 residues. V was shortened by 4 bases and J by 8 bases, with 21 bases between the two germline ends. CDR3 DNA sequence: TGCGCCAGCAGCCCCCCCCCGGGAATTGACGGCGGCTACACCTTC. Protein: CASSPPPGIDGGYTF. Together with reference TRBV5-1 and TRBJ1-2, the CDR3 gives the full variable domain: KAGVTQTPRYLIKTRGQQVTLSCSPISGHRSVSWYQQTPGQGLQFLFEYFSETQRNKGNFPGRFSGRQFSNSRSEMNVSTLELGDSALYLCASSPPPGIDGGYTFGSGTRLTVV.

This clonotype was detected a few times. The chain employs TRBV12-3 or TRBV12-4 and TRBJ1-5; perhaps TRBD1 as D (5 bases). V lost 3 bases to trimming and J lost 6 bases, with 24 bases between them. This CDR3 is 18 amino acids long. The CDR3 bases are TGTGCCAGCAGTTTCGGGACTTCGCGTCCCCAGTTTACTCAGCCCCAGCATTTT. It yields the protein CASSFGTSRPQFTQPQHF.

The V and J genes are TRBV5-6 and TRBJ2-2; D may be TRBD2 (6 bases). The V end lost 0 bases, the J end lost 3 bases, and 9 bases lay between the germline ends. The CDR3 runs 15 residues. Germline values: CDR1 SGHDT, CDR2 YYEEEE. This CDR3 is CASSLVLAHTGELFF. In nucleotides, the CDR3 is TGTGCCAGCAGCTTGGTACTAGCACACACCGGGGAGCTGTTTTTT. Full variable domain (outside the CDR3, taken from reference TRBV5-6 and TRBJ2-2): DAGVTQSPTHLIKTRGQQVTLRCSPKSGHDTVSWYQQALGQGPQFIFQYYEEEERQRGNFPDRFSGHQFPNYSSELNVNALLLGDSALYLCASSLVLAHTGELFFGEGSRLTVL.

The chain uses TRBV12-3 or TRBV12-4 and TRBJ2-1; D not resolved. The V and J ends lost 6 bases and 6 bases respectively, with 15 bases between them. The length of the CDR3 is 14 residues. The CDR3 nucleotides are TGTGCCAGCAGCTTCTTCCCCGGTGGCAATGAGCAGTTCTTC. Encoded protein: CASSFFPGGNEQFF.

There are a few counts of this clonotype. This chain joins TRBV18 and TRBJ1-2; D is unclear. Germline CDR1 and CDR2: KGHSH and LQKENI. The length of the CDR3 is 13 residues. The ends were cut back, 2 bases at V and 4 bases at J, with 8 bases in the middle. The CDR3 DNA is TGTGCCAGCTCACCAGAGTGGCTCTATGGCTACACCTTC. It specifies CASSPEWLYGYTF.

CDR3 residues: CASRGVANSSYNEQFF. Here the CDR3 DNA reads TGTGCCAGCAGGGGGGTAGCGAATAGCTCCTACAATGAGCAGTTCTTC. This chain uses TRBV21-1 with TRBJ2-1; TRBD1 is the table's D call, not checked against the DNA. TRBV21-1 is recorded as a pseudogene. The CDR3 is made up of 16 amino acids.

This clonotype was counted between two and nine times. CDR3 residues: CSASYSSDEKLFF. The CDR3 DNA is TGCAGTGCTAGCTACTCCTCGGATGAAAAACTGTTTTTT. The rearrangement links TRBV20-1 to TRBJ1-4; D remains unclear. The CDR3 length is 13 residues. The germline CDR1 and CDR2 sequences are DFQATT and SNEGSKA (reference sequence). Trimming took 3 bases from V and 6 from J, leaving 11 bases between them.

The chain joins TRBV12-3 or TRBV12-4 to TRBJ2-3, with 10 bases lining up with TRBD2. CDR3 length: 17 amino acids. V was pared by 2 bases and J by 12 bases, with 17 bases of the junction left unmatched. The CDR3 nucleotides read TGTGCCAGCAGTTTATTTGTTTCCGGCCTAGCGGGAGAGGGACAGTATTTT. This translates into CASSLFVSGLAGEGQYF.

This clonotype has just a few counts. The chain is built from TRBV12-3 or TRBV12-4 and TRBJ1-2, with D maybe TRBD1 (6 bases). CDR3 length equals 15 residues. V lost 2 bases and J lost 4, with 14 bases in between. The CDR3 DNA reads TGTGCCAGCAGTTTAATCCTCGACAGGCTCTATGGCTACACCTTC. It is translated as CASSLILDRLYGYTF.

The chain combines TRBV6-5 with TRBJ2-5; D not resolved. The CDR3 is 13 residues long. V lost 6 bases to trimming and J lost 5 bases, with 13 bases between them. Germline-derived CDR1 and CDR2 are MNHEY and SVGAGI. The CDR3 here is CASRLPDLETQYF. The CDR3 DNA sequence: TGTGCCAGCAGACTCCCTGACCTGGAGACCCAGTACTTC.

The CDR3 DNA sequence: TGTGCCAGCAGTCTACTCGACAGGGAAGAGGGCTATGGCTACACCTTC. Translation gives CASSLLDREEGYGYTF. The chain has TRBV12-3 or TRBV12-4 and TRBJ1-2; 7 bases agree with TRBD1. The ends lost 5 bases at V and 4 bases at J; junction bases unmatched: 13. This CDR3 has 16 residues.

The chain uses TRBV15 and TRBJ2-2, with 7 bases lining up with TRBD1. The junction had 11 bases not matched to a gene; V was cut back by 3 bases and J by 4 bases. CDR3 length: 17 amino acids. From germline, CDR1 is LNHNV and CDR2 YYDKDF (reference sequence). In DNA form, the CDR3 reads TGTGCCACCAGCAGGGGCCCACCGGGACAGCGCACCGGGGAGCTGTTTTTT. Encoded protein: CATSRGPPGQRTGELFF. The entire variable domain, with the rest obtained from reference TRBV15 and TRBJ2-2, is as follows: DAMVIQNPRYQVTQFGKPVTLSCSQTLNHNVMYWYQQKSSQAPKLLFHYYDKDFNNEADTPDNFQSRRPNTSFCFLDIRSPGLGDTAMYLCATSRGPPGQRTGELFFGEGSRLTVL.

This clonotype came up a few times. The CDR3 region is CASSPWDLLSYEQYF. CDR3 nucleotides: TGTGCCAGCAGTCCATGGGACCTTCTCTCCTACGAGCAGTACTTC. The chain recombines TRBV12-3 or TRBV12-4 with TRBJ2-7; D possibly matches TRBD1 or TRBD2 (5 bases each). This CDR3 contains 15 residues. Between the trimmed V and J ends, which lost 5 bases and 0 bases, there was a span of 14 bases.

V usage is TRBV5-1 and J usage is TRBJ2-3; D ambiguous. Trimming stripped 6 bases from V and 4 bases from J, with 15 bases between. The CDR3 has 14 residues. Germline CDR1 SGHRS, CDR2 YFSETQ. As DNA, the CDR3 is TGCGCCAGCAAGGGCCTTTCGTTCGCAGATACGCAGTATTTT. Translating it yields CASKGLSFADTQYF.

The chain is built from TRBV29-1 and TRBJ2-5; tentative D call: TRBD2 (6 bases). V gave up 0 bases and J gave up 13 bases, with 15 bases separating them. Germline V gene lookup returns CDR1 SQVTM and CDR2 ANQGSEA. CDR3 size: 12 residues. The CDR3 loop reads CSVEDPGLGRYF. Here the CDR3 DNA reads TGCAGCGTTGAAGACCCGGGACTGGGAAGGTACTTC.

The sample holds a few counts of this clonotype. The CDR3 nucleotides are TGCAGTGCTAGCAACAGGGGAGGATTTGAAGCTTTCTTT. It specifies CSASNRGGFEAFF. This chain connects TRBV20-1 to TRBJ1-1, with 7 nucleotides matching TRBD1. Germline CDR1 DFQATT, CDR2 SNEGSKA (reference sequence). There are 13 residues in the CDR3. J was trimmed by 7 bases and V by 3 bases; bases with no gene match: 8.

The chain joins TRBV5-1 to TRBJ2-2; 14 bases map to TRBD2. V lost 3 bases and J lost 0; bases outside the gene matches: 7. The CDR3 is made up of 19 amino acids. The V gene's germline CDR1 is SGHRS and CDR2 YFSETQ. The CDR3 DNA sequence: TGCGCCAGCAGCTATGGACTAGCGGGAGGATTGGCGAACACCGGGGAGCTGTTTTTT. Protein sequence: CASSYGLAGGLANTGELFF.

The chain joins TRBV19 to TRBJ2-1; 8 bases match TRBD2. V was clipped by 6 bases and J by 8 bases; unmatched bases: 6. The CDR3 is made up of 13 amino acids. Germline CDR1 reads LNHDA; CDR2 reads SQIVND (reference sequence). The CDR3 sequence is CASRGLVLDEQFF. As DNA, the CDR3 is TGTGCCAGTAGGGGACTAGTATTGGATGAGCAGTTCTTC.